This passage covers 23 T cell receptor beta chains from one sample sequenced in a study of blood T cell repertoires in COVID-19. The repertoire was sequenced with immunoSEQ multiplex PCR; TCRdb's copy has only in-frame clones and lacks some. Of tens of thousands of clones detected, approximately 70% appear once; the ten largest clones hold around 9.4%. Sample: peripheral blood. All receptors come from a woman aged 65 to 85 with acute or convalescent COVID-19.

This clone is medium-sized in the sample. The CDR3 nucleotides read TGTGCCAGCAGTAGACTAGCGGGCTTGCTCACAGATACGCAGTATTTT. This gives the protein CASSRLAGLLTDTQYF. The chain recombines TRBV5-6 with TRBJ2-3; 10 nucleotides align to TRBD2. CDR1 is SGHDT, CDR2 YYEEEE, per germline. The CDR3 is 16 residues long. V was clipped by 5 bases and J by 2 bases; unmatched bases: 8.

The rearrangement uses TRBV9 and TRBJ2-2; 10 bases agree with TRBD2. The CDR3 consists of 15 residues. V dropped 4 bases and J dropped 4; count of bases not matched to a gene: 4. Germline CDR1 SGDLS, CDR2 YYNGEE. The CDR3 reads CASSRAGGSTGELFF. In DNA, the CDR3 is TGTGCCAGCAGCCGAGCGGGAGGGAGCACCGGGGAGCTGTTTTTT.

The chain carries TRBV19 and TRBJ2-5; 11 bases are shared with TRBD2. Germline CDR1 LNHDA, CDR2 SQIVND (reference sequence). The CDR3 runs 16 residues. Germline trimming cut 1 base from V and 1 base from J; bases unmatched to any gene: 2. The chain's CDR3 is CASSIGLAGTQETQYF. The CDR3 DNA sequence: TGTGCCAGTAGTATAGGACTAGCGGGGACCCAAGAGACCCAGTACTTC.

This chain uses TRBV6-6 with TRBJ2-4; 9 nucleotides line up with TRBD1. After removal of 5 bases from V and 6 bases from J, the junction contained 11 bases not matched to a gene. The CDR3 runs to 16 residues. Germline V gene data show CDR1 as MNHNY and CDR2 as SVGAGI (reference sequence). The CDR3 here is CASSNYRDRDRNIQYF. CDR3 nucleotides: TGTGCCAGCAGTAACTACCGGGACAGGGACAGAAACATTCAGTACTTC.

The chain couples TRBV7-2 to TRBJ2-2; TRBD2 aligns across 7 bases. The ends lost 5 bases at V and 4 bases at J; junction bases unmatched: 4. The CDR3 extends over 14 amino acids. In germline, CDR1 is SGHTA, CDR2 FQGNSA. CDR3 sequence reads: CASSKTSRTGELFF. The DNA of the CDR3 is TGTGCCAGCAGCAAGACTAGCCGCACCGGGGAGCTGTTTTTT. The variable domain in full, completed from reference TRBV7-2 and TRBJ2-2, reads GAGVSQSPSNKVTEKGKDVELRCDPISGHTALYWYRQSLGQGLEFLIYFQGNSAPDKSGLPSDRFSAERTGGSVSTLTIQRTQQEDSAVYLCASSKTSRTGELFFGEGSRLTVL.

The chain has TRBV12-3 or TRBV12-4 and TRBJ2-1; D is unresolved. Trimming removed 7 bases from V and 3 bases from J, with 10 bases in between. The CDR3 consists of 13 residues. CDR3 DNA: TGTGCCAGCAACCCTCGACTCTACAATGAGCAGTTCTTC. Protein sequence: CASNPRLYNEQFF.

The sample holds one count of this clone. V gene TRBV7-3 combines with J gene TRBJ1-6, with D possibly matching TRBD1 (5 bases). This CDR3 contains 13 residues. Trimming pared 2 bases from V and 9 bases from J, leaving 8 bases between. The germline V gene encodes CDR1 SGHTA and CDR2 FQGTGA. The CDR3 nucleotides are TGTGCCAGCAGCTTAGGCAGGGCTTCACCCCTCCACTTT. Its protein is CASSLGRASPLHF.

This chain links TRBV19 with TRBJ1-5; no reliable D call. CDR3 length: 10 residues. Germline-derived CDR1 and CDR2 are LNHDA and SQIVND (reference sequence). Trimming left V 11 bases short and J 7 bases short, with 9 bases between. This chain's CDR3 is CAGPSQPQHF. For the CDR3, the DNA is TGTGCCGGGCCGTCGCAGCCCCAGCATTTT.

This sequence joins TRBV7-2 and TRBJ2-1; D remains unclear. This CDR3 comprises 11 residues. The germline CDR1 and CDR2 sequences are SGHTA and FQGNSA. Trimming left V 11 bases short and J 2 bases short, with 7 bases between. The CDR3 DNA reads as TGTGCCGTCCGGGCCTACAATGAGCAGTTCTTC. Its translation: CAVRAYNEQFF.

The chain links TRBV6-5 to TRBJ2-1; 7 bases align to TRBD2. Germline V gene sequence: CDR1 MNHEY, CDR2 SVGAGI. The CDR3 is made up of 13 amino acids. Trimming took 0 bases from V and 14 from J; bases not matched to a gene: 7. The chain's CDR3 is CASSYSGGVGEFF. Written as DNA, the CDR3 is TGTGCCAGCAGTTACTCGGGAGGGGTGGGAGAGTTCTTC.

This chain joins TRBV15 and TRBJ1-4; TRBD1 might be the D (6 bases). Deletions cut 0 bases from V and 11 bases from J, with 13 bases between. In germline, CDR1 is LNHNV, CDR2 YYDKDF (reference sequence). This CDR3 is 14 amino acids long. The CDR3 spells CATSRDSVRGKLFF. CDR3 coding DNA: TGTGCCACCAGCAGAGATTCGGTCAGGGGTAAACTGTTTTTT.

This clone was seen only a few times. The chain carries TRBV7-8 and TRBJ1-5; 7 nucleotides agree with TRBD1. The V and J ends lost 5 bases and 6 bases, in that order; junction bases with no gene match: 7. CDR1 and CDR2 from the germline V gene are SGHVS and FQNEAQ. The CDR3 is made up of 14 amino acids. DNA for the CDR3: TGTGCCAGCAGCCCGGACAGGTGGGGTCAGCCCCAGCATTTT. Protein product: CASSPDRWGQPQHF. Drawing the rest from reference TRBV7-8 and TRBJ1-5, the complete variable domain is GAGVSQSPRYKVAKRGQDVALRCDPISGHVSLFWYQQALGQGPEFLTYFQNEAQLDKSGLPSDRFFAERPEGSVSTLKIQRTQQEDSAVYLCASSPDRWGQPQHFGDGTRLSIL.

V usage is TRBV9 and J usage is TRBJ2-3; TRBD2 might be the D (5 bases). CDR1 SGDLS and CDR2 YYNGEE come from the germline V gene. There are 15 residues in the CDR3. V was cut by 0 bases and J by 5 bases, with 13 bases left in between. CDR3 DNA sequence: TGTGCCAGCAGCGTAGAATCGAGGGCGGGAGATACGCAGTATTTT. This encodes CASSVESRAGDTQYF.

The chain recombines TRBV28 with TRBJ1-2, with a possible D match to TRBD1 (5 bases). Between the trimmed V and J ends, which lost 3 bases and 8 bases, there was a span of 16 bases. The germline V gene encodes CDR1 MDHEN and CDR2 SYDVKM. The length of the CDR3 is 14 residues. CDR3 protein: CASSFSQGRGGYTF. The CDR3 nucleotides are TGTGCCAGCAGTTTTTCTCAGGGCCGGGGGGGCTACACCTTC.

This clone was detected only a few times. The rearrangement joins TRBV19 to TRBJ2-7; TRBD1 might be the D (6 bases). The CDR3 length is 13 residues. V was shortened by 5 bases and J by 3 bases, with 11 bases between the two germline ends. The germline V gene encodes CDR1 LNHDA and CDR2 SQIVND (reference sequence). CDR3 bases: TGTGCCAGTAGTCTAACGGACAGCTACGAGCAGTACTTC. Translating gives CASSLTDSYEQYF.

This clone has only one observation. The V and J genes are TRBV5-1 and TRBJ1-1; D remains unclear. The V gene's germline CDR1 is SGHRS and CDR2 YFSETQ. V was shortened by 4 bases and J by 4 bases, with 8 bases between the two germline ends. The CDR3 consists of 12 residues. The CDR3 protein is CASSIEGTEAFF. In DNA form, the CDR3 reads TGCGCCAGCAGCATAGAGGGCACTGAAGCTTTCTTT.

The chain recombines TRBV20-1 with TRBJ2-1; 7 bases align to TRBD2. The V and J ends lost 3 bases and 7 bases, in that order; junction bases with no gene match: 15. Germline V lookup: CDR1 DFQATT, CDR2 SNEGSKA (reference sequence). The CDR3 extends over 16 amino acids. CDR3 nucleotides: TGCAGTGCTAGTCCATCCGGGACTATGGGGAGTAATGAGCAGTTCTTC. Translation gives CSASPSGTMGSNEQFF.

The chain is built from TRBV5-4 and TRBJ2-2; 10 nucleotides match TRBD2. The germline CDR1 and CDR2 sequences are SGHNT and YYREEE (reference sequence). The V segment lost 7 bases and the J segment 5 bases; nucleotides outside the gene matches: 8. This CDR3 is built from 15 residues. The CDR3 coding sequence is TGTGCCAGCTACTCTAGCGGGAGTCGGACCGGGGAGCTGTTTTTT. Translation gives CASYSSGSRTGELFF.

This chain connects TRBV7-9 to TRBJ2-3; 8 bases match TRBD1. The V segment lost 4 bases and the J segment 10 bases; nucleotides outside the gene matches: 7. The germline gives CDR1 SEHNR, CDR2 FQNEAQ (reference sequence). CDR3 length equals 13 residues. This CDR3 reads CASSSVGQGAQYF. The CDR3, as DNA: TGTGCCAGCAGCTCGGTCGGACAGGGCGCGCAGTATTTT.

The rearrangement uses TRBV4-1 and TRBJ2-7; 8 nucleotides line up with TRBD2. Trimming at V came to 4 bases and at J to 1 base, leaving 9 bases not matched to a gene. The CDR3 has 16 amino acids. The V gene's germline CDR1 is MGHRA and CDR2 YSYEKL. The CDR3 spells CASSRTPGGGSYEQYF. The CDR3 coding sequence is TGCGCCAGCAGCCGGACACCCGGGGGGGGATCCTACGAGCAGTACTTC.

Many counts were recorded for this clone. The rearrangement joins TRBV4-1 to TRBJ1-6; D not resolved. This CDR3 has 17 amino acids. Looked up from germline, CDR1 is MGHRA and CDR2 is YSYEKL. With 1 base removed from V and 7 bases from J, the gap between germline ends came to 17 bases. The CDR3 is CASSQAGGLVRNSPLHF. The CDR3 DNA reads as TGCGCCAGCAGCCAAGCAGGAGGGCTGGTAAGGAATTCACCCCTCCACTTT.

Only a few counts were recorded for this clone. This sequence joins TRBV7-4 and TRBJ1-6; 8 nucleotides line up with TRBD1. CDR1 is SGHVT, CDR2 SQSDAQ, per germline. J gave up 10 bases and V 0 bases, and 8 bases lay outside the gene matches. The length of the CDR3 is 16 residues. CDR3 nucleotide sequence: TGTGCCAGCAGCTTAGCCTCGGACAGGGTGAAGTCACCCCTCCACTTT. It codes for CASSLASDRVKSPLHF.

The chain carries TRBV19 and TRBJ2-5; the match to TRBD1 covers 7 bases. With 7 bases clipped from V and 4 bases from J, the junction kept 6 bases outside the gene matches. Germline CDR1 and CDR2: LNHDA and SQIVND (reference sequence). The CDR3 has 13 amino acids. The CDR3 spells CASNDRVGETQYF. The CDR3 DNA reads TGTGCCAGTAACGACAGGGTAGGAGAGACCCAGTACTTC.